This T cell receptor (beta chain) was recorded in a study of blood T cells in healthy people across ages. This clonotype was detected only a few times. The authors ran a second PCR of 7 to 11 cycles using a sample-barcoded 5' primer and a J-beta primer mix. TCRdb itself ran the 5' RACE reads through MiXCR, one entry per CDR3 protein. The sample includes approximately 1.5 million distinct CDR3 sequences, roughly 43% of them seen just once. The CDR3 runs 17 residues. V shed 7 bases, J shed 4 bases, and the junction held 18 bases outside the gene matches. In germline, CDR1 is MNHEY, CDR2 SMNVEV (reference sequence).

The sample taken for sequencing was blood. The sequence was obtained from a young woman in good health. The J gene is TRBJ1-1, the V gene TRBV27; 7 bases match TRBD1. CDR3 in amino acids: CASKHLGTAPVGTEAFF. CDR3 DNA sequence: TGTGCCAGCAAGCACCTGGGGACAGCACCGGTAGGCACTGAAGCTTTCTTT.